The rows below give T cell receptor beta chains drawn from one sample of a study of blood T cell repertoires in COVID-19. TCRdb keeps only in-frame clones here, not all; method: immunoSEQ multiplex PCR. Among fewer than 300,000 clones listed, 80% to 95% were seen once. The sample taken for sequencing was peripheral blood. These receptors all come from a person between 18 and 30 years old with COVID-19, enrolled during active disease. CDR3s include the opening cysteine and the closing phenylalanine or tryptophan. The D gene is left open where the match is weak. Clone size is not always given. Where it is, it says once, few, many or a class for expanded clones.

-	-	TRBV19	TRBJ1-5	TGTGCCAGTAGTATCGGAGGGAATCAGCCCCAGCATTTT	CASSIGGNQPQHF
-	-	TRBV5-1	TRBJ2-7	TGCGCCAGCAGCTTGGCCACGGGGGTTGAGCAGTACTTC	CASSLATGVEQYF
TRBD1	-	TRBV5-1	TRBJ1-1	TGCGCCAGCAGCGCTGGCTCAGGGGGGATGTACACTGAAGCTTTCTTT	CASSAGSGGMYTEAFF
-	-	TRBV3-1/TRBV3-2	TRBJ2-1	TGTGCCAGCAGCCCTCGGTTCGAGAGCTCCTACAATGAGCAGTTCTTC	CASSPRFESSYNEQFF
TRBD1	once	TRBV5-1	TRBJ2-2	TGCGCCAGCAGTGACAGGGTCGGGGAGCTGTTTTTT	CASSDRVGELFF
-	-	TRBV12-5	TRBJ1-5	TGTGCTAGTGGTTTGGGGGGTAGGGGCTTTGATCAGCCCCAGCATTTT	CASGLGGRGFDQPQHF
TRBD2	-	TRBV2	TRBJ2-3	TGTGCCAGCAGCGGACTAGCGGATAGCACAGATACGCAGTATTTT	CASSGLADSTDTQYF
TRBD1	few	TRBV6-2/TRBV6-3	TRBJ2-6	TGTGCCAGCAGTTGGACAGGGGGCTCTGGGGCCAACGTCCTGACTTTC	CASSWTGGSGANVLTF
TRBD1	-	TRBV27	TRBJ1-2	TGTGCCAGTCGAAGGACAGGGGGGCTCTATGGCTACACCTTC	CASRRTGGLYGYTF
-	-	TRBV4-2	TRBJ2-6	TGTGCCAGCAGCCAAGAAAGCCCAACTGGGGCCAACGTCCTGACTTTC	CASSQESPTGANVLTF
TRBD1	few	TRBV25-1	TRBJ1-1	TGTGCCAGCAGTGGACCGGGACAGGGGAACACTGAAGCTTTCTTT	CASSGPGQGNTEAFF
TRBD1	-	TRBV9	TRBJ1-2	TGTGCCAGCAGCGCCCCCCGGGACAGGGTACCGAATGGCTACACCTTC	CASSAPRDRVPNGYTF
TRBD2	-	TRBV15	TRBJ2-1	TGTGCCACCGGTCTTGGGACTAGCGGGGCGATTGAGCAGTTCTTC	CATGLGTSGAIEQFF
-	-	TRBV3-1/TRBV3-2	TRBJ1-1	TGTGCCAGCAGCCACCGACAGCGTATGAACACTGAAGCTTTCTTT	CASSHRQRMNTEAFF
TRBD2	-	TRBV4-1	TRBJ2-7	TGCGCCAGCAGCCAAGATCTAACTAGCGGGAGTTACGAGCAGTACTTC	CASSQDLTSGSYEQYF
TRBD2	-	TRBV29-1	TRBJ2-7	TGCAGCGTTGATGGGACTAGCGGGAGTGTGCCCTACGAGCAGTACTTC	CSVDGTSGSVPYEQYF
-	-	TRBV7-9	TRBJ2-2	TGTGCCAGCAGCACTACGAGCCACTCAGGGGGGAGGTGGACCGGGGAGCTGTTTTTT	CASSTTSHSGGRWTGELFF
-	once	TRBV6-1	TRBJ2-2	TGTGCCAGCAGCACCCTGGCGGACACCGGGGAGCTGTTTTTT	CASSTLADTGELFF
TRBD1	-	TRBV19	TRBJ2-5	TGTGCCAGCCAAGCGACAGGGGGAAAAGAGACCCAGTACTTC	CASQATGGKETQYF
-	-	TRBV7-7	TRBJ2-5	TGTGCCAGCAGCATAGGGGGGCTCGAGGAGACCCAGTACTTC	CASSIGGLEETQYF
TRBD2	-	TRBV24-1	TRBJ2-2	TGTGCCACCAGTGTAGCGGCGGGAGGCCCGAACACCGGGGAGCTGTTTTTT	CATSVAAGGPNTGELFF
-	-	TRBV27	TRBJ2-1	TGTGCCAGCAGTTTAAAACCCATGGGGGCAGGAGGCAATGAGCAGTTCTTC	CASSLKPMGAGGNEQFF
-	-	TRBV24-1	TRBJ1-6	TGTGCCACCAGTGCCTTTAATTCACCCCTCCACTTT	CATSAFNSPLHF
-	-	TRBV11-2	TRBJ1-1	TGTGCCAGCAGCTTAGCTGGCGGGAACACTGAAGCTTTCTTT	CASSLAGGNTEAFF
TRBD1	-	TRBV27	TRBJ2-1	TGTGCCAGCAGTCCCGGGACAGGGGACTACAATGAGCAGTTCTTC	CASSPGTGDYNEQFF
TRBD2	-	TRBV7-9	TRBJ2-2	TGTGCCAGCGACCGGGGAAGCGGGACGGGAGGCACCGGGGAGCTGTTTTTT	CASDRGSGTGGTGELFF
-	-	TRBV9	TRBJ2-7	TGTGCCAGCAGCGTAGCTTTGAGAGCGCCACCATACGAGCAGTACTTC	CASSVALRAPPYEQYF
TRBD1	few	TRBV11-2	TRBJ1-6	TGTGCCAGCAGCGCGGGACAGCTTTATAATTCACCCCTCCACTTT	CASSAGQLYNSPLHF
TRBD1	-	TRBV5-5	TRBJ2-5	TGTGCCAGCAGCATAGGACAGGGGGGGGAGACCCAGTACTTC	CASSIGQGGETQYF
TRBD2	-	TRBV5-4	TRBJ2-1	TGTGCCAGCAGCTTGGCCGGGACTAGCGGGAGTGCCAATGAGCAGTTCTTC	CASSLAGTSGSANEQFF
-	-	TRBV5-4	TRBJ2-2	TGTGCCAGCAGCTCCAACAGTGAGAGCACCGGGGAGCCGTTTTTT	CASSSNSESTGEPFF
-	once	TRBV6-6	TRBJ2-7	TGTGCCAGCAGTTACTCTCGGGACTCCTCCTACGAGCAGTACTTC	CASSYSRDSSYEQYF
TRBD1	-	TRBV5-4	TRBJ2-5	TGTGCCAGCAGCCGAGGACAGGTGAAAGAGACCCAGTACTTC	CASSRGQVKETQYF
-	-	TRBV4-1	TRBJ2-7	TGCGCCAGCAGCCAGGTAGACAGGAGCTACGAGCAGTACTTC	CASSQVDRSYEQYF
TRBD2	-	TRBV4-1	TRBJ2-3	TGCGCCAGCAGCCGAATTAGCGGGAGGGGGTTAGATACGCAGTATTTT	CASSRISGRGLDTQYF
-	-	TRBV28	TRBJ1-2	TGTGCCAGCAGTTTATACACTTACCGGCGGGAATATGGCTACACCTTC	CASSLYTYRREYGYTF
-	once	TRBV5-8	TRBJ1-6	TGTGCCAGCAGCTTATTTCAGGCGACAAATTCACCCCTCCACTTT	CASSLFQATNSPLHF
-	-	TRBV6-5	TRBJ1-2	TGTGCCAGCATGAAGGGGTCTGGCTACACCTTC	CASMKGSGYTF
-	-	TRBV6-4	TRBJ1-3	TGTGCCACCCAGGGATTTGGAAACACCATATATTTT	CATQGFGNTIYF
-	-	TRBV27	TRBJ2-7	TGTGCCAGCAGTGCAGGGCCCTACGAGCAGTACTTC	CASSAGPYEQYF
TRBD2	-	TRBV4-2	TRBJ2-5	TGTGCCAGCAGCCAAGTGATTGAACTAGCGGGAGAGACCCAGTACTTC	CASSQVIELAGETQYF